This TCR beta chain was sequenced during a study of T cell changes during pregnancy in multiple sclerosis. Clones were read by immunoSEQ multiplex PCR, and TCRdb kept only the in-frame ones, dropping some. The data show some 94,000 clones, 80% to 95% seen once. In this sample, this clone turned up once. The CDR3 is made up of 15 amino acids. Between the trimmed V and J ends, which lost 1 base and 2 bases, there was a span of 12 bases. CDR1 is SGHAT and CDR2 is FQDESV in the germline V gene (reference sequence). The clonotype originates from a female donor in good health, enrolled as a control in a pregnancy study. The rearrangement uses TRBV11-1 and TRBJ2-7; TRBD2 might be the D (5 bases). The sample here was peripheral blood, taken in the first trimester of pregnancy. The CDR3 DNA follows: TGTGCCAGCAGCTTAGAGAGCGGCAGAACCTACGAGCAGTACTTC. Encoded protein: CASSLESGRTYEQYF.